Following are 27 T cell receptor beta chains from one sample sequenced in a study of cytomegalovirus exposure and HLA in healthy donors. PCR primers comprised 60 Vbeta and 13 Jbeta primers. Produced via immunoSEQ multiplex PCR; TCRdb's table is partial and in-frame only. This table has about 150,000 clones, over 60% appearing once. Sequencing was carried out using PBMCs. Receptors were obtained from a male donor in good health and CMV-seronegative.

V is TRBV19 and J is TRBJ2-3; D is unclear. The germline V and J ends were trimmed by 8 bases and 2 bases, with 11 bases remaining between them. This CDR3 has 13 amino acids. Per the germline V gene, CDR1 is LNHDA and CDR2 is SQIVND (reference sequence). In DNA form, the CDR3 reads TGTGCCAGTCGGGTAGCTGACACAGATACGCAGTATTTT. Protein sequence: CASRVADTDTQYF.

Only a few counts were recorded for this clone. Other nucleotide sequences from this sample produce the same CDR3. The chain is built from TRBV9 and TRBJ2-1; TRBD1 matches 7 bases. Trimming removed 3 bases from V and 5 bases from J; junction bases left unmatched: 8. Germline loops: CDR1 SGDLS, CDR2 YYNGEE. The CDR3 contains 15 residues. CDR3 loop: CASSADRVRDNEQFF. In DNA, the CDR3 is TGTGCCAGCAGCGCAGACAGGGTGAGGGACAATGAGCAGTTCTTC.

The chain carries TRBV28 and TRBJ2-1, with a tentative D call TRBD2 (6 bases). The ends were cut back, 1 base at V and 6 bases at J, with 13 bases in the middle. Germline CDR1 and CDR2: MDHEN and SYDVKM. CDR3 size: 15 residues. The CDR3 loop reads CASSLYGWRGNEQFF. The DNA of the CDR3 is TGTGCCAGCAGTTTATATGGCTGGAGGGGCAATGAGCAGTTCTTC.

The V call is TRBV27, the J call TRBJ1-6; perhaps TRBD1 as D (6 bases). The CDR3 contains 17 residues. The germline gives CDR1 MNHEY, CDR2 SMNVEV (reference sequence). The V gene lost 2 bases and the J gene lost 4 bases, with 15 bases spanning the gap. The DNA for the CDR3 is TGTGCCAGCAGTTTAAGGGGGACGGACGGTTATAATTCACCCCTCCACTTT. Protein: CASSLRGTDGYNSPLHF.

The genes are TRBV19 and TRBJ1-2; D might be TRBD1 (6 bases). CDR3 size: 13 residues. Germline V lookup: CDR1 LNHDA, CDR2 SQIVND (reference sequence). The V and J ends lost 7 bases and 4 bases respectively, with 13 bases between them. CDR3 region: CASTGQLSYGYTF. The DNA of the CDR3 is TGTGCCAGTACCGGACAGCTAAGCTATGGCTACACCTTC.

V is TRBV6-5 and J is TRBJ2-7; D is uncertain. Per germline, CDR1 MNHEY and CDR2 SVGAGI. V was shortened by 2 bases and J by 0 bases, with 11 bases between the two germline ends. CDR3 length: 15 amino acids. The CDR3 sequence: CASSYEAEPSYEQYF. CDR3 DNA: TGTGCCAGCAGTTACGAGGCGGAGCCCTCCTACGAGCAGTACTTC.

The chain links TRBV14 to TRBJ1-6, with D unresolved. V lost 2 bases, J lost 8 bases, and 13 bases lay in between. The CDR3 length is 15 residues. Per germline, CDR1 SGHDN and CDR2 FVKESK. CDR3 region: CASSQYLGWDSPLHF. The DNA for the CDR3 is TGTGCCAGCAGCCAATATCTCGGGTGGGATTCACCCCTCCACTTT. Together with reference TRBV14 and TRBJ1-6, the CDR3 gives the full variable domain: EAGVTQFPSHSVIEKGQTVTLRCDPISGHDNLYWYRRVMGKEIKFLLHFVKESKQDESGMPNNRFLAERTGGTYSTLKVQPAELEDSGVYFCASSQYLGWDSPLHFGNGTRLTVT.

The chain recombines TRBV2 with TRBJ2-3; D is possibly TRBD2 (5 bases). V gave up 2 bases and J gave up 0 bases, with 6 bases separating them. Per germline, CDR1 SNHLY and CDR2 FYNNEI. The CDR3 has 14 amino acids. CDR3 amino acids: CASSERGSTDTQYF. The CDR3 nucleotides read TGTGCCAGCAGTGAACGGGGAAGCACAGATACGCAGTATTTT.

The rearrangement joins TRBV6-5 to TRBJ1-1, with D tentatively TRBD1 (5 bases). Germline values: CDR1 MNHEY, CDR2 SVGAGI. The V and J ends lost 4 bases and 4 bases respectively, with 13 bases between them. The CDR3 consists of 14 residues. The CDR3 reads CASSWGDRITEAFF. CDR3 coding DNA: TGTGCCAGCAGTTGGGGGGATCGGATCACTGAAGCTTTCTTT.

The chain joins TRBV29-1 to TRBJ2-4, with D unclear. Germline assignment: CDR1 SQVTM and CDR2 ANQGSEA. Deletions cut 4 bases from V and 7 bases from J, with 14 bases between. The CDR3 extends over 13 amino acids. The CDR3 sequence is CSVVGENSNIQYF. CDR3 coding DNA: TGCAGCGTTGTCGGAGAAAACTCTAACATTCAGTACTTC.

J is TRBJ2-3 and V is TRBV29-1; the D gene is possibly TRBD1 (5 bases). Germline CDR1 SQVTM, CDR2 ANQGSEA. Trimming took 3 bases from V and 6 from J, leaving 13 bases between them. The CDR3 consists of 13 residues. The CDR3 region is CSVDRANQDTQYF. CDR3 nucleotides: TGCAGCGTTGACAGGGCCAATCAGGATACGCAGTATTTT.

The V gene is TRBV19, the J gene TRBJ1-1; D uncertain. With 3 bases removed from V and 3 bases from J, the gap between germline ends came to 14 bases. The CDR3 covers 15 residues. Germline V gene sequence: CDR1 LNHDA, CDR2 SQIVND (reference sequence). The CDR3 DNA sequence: TGTGCCAGTAGTATGTCCCATTCTTCGGACACTGAAGCTTTCTTT. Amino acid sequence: CASSMSHSSDTEAFF.

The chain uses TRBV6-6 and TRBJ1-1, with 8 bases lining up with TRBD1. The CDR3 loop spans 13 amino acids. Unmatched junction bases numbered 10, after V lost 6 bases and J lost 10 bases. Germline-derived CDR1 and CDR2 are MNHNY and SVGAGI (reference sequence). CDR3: CASSDRGTGRAFF. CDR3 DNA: TGTGCCAGCAGCGACAGGGGAACGGGCCGAGCTTTCTTT.

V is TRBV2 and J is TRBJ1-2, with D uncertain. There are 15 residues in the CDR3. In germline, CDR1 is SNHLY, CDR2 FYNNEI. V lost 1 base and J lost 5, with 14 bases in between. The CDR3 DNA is TGTGCCAGCAGTGAAGGGGGAGGGCTACATTATGGCTACACCTTC. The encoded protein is CASSEGGGLHYGYTF.

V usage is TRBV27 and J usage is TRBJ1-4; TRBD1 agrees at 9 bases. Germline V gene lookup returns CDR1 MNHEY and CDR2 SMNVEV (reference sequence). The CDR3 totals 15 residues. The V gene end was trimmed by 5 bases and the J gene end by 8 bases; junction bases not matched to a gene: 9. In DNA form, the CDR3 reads TGTGCCAGCAGTCCGGACAGGGGACTTGGGGAAAAACTGTTTTTT. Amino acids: CASSPDRGLGEKLFF.

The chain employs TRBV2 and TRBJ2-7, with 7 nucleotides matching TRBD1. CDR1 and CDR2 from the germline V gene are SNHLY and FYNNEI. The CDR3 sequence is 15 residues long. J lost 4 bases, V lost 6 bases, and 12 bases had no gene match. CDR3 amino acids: CASSKDRVIAYEQYF. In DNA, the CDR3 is TGTGCCAGCAGCAAAGACAGGGTCATCGCTTACGAGCAGTACTTC. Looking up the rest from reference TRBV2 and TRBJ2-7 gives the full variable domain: EPEVTQTPSHQVTQMGQEVILRCVPISNHLYFYWYRQILGQKVEFLVSFYNNEISEKSEIFDDQFSVERPDGSNFTLKIRSTKLEDSAMYFCASSKDRVIAYEQYFGPGTRLTVT.

CDR3 loop: CASSPSGTSSYNEQFF. In nucleotides, the CDR3 is TGCGCCAGCAGCCCCTCCGGGACTAGCAGCTACAATGAGCAGTTCTTC. J is TRBJ2-1 and V is TRBV5-1, with 9 nucleotides matching TRBD2. This CDR3 region has 16 residues. Germline CDR1 and CDR2: SGHRS and YFSETQ. V was clipped by 4 bases and J by 3 bases; unmatched bases: 8.

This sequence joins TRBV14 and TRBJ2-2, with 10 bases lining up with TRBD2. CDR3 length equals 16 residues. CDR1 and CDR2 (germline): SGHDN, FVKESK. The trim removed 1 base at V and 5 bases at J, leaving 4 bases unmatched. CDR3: CASSQVGTSVTGELFF. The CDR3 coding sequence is TGTGCCAGCAGCCAAGTAGGGACTAGCGTTACCGGGGAGCTGTTTTTT.

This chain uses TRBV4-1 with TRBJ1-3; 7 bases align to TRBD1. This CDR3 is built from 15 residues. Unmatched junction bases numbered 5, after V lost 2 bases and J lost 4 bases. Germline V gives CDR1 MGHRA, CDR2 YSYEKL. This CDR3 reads CASSQLTGIGNTIYF. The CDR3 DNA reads TGCGCCAGCAGCCAACTGACAGGGATCGGAAACACCATATATTTT.

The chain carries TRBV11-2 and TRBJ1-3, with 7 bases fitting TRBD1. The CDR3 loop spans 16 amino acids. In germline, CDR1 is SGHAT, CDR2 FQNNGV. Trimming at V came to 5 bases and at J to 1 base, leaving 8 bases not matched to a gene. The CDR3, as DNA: TGTGCCAGCAGCCCCTCGGACAGGCGGTCTGGAAACACCATATATTTT. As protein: CASSPSDRRSGNTIYF.

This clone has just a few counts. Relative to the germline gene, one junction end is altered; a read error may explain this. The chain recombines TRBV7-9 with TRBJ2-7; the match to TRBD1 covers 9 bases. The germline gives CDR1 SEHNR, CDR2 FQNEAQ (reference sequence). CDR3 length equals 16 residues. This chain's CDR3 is CSSSWDPTGGLGEQYF. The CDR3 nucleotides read TGTTCCAGCAGCTGGGACCCGACAGGGGGATTGGGGGAGCAGTACTTC.

The CDR3 sequence is CASSQQGWGNTIYF. CDR3 bases: TGTGCCAGCAGCCAACAGGGGTGGGGAAACACCATATATTTT. The chain recombines TRBV7-2 with TRBJ1-3, with 7 bases identical to TRBD1. Per germline, CDR1 SGHTA and CDR2 FQGNSA. The length of the CDR3 is 14 residues. Trimming cost V 5 bases and J 4 bases; bases outside gene matches: 5.

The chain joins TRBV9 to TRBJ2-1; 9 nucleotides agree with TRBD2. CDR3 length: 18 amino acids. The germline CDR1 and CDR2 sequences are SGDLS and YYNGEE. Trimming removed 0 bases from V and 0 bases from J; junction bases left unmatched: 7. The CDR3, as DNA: TGTGCCAGCAGCGTAGCGTCTAGCGGGACGAGCTCCTACAATGAGCAGTTCTTC. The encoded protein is CASSVASSGTSSYNEQFF.

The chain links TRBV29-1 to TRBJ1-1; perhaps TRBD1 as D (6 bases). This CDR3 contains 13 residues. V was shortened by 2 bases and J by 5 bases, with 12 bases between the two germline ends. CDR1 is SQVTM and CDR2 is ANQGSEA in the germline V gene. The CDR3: CSVEMGAWTEAFF. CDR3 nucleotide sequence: TGCAGCGTTGAAATGGGGGCATGGACTGAAGCTTTCTTT.

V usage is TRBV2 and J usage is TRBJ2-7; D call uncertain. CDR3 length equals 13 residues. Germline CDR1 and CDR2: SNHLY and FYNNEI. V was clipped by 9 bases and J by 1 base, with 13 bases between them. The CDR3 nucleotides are TGTGCCAGATCTACCCAGGATTCCTACGAGCAGTACTTC. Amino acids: CARSTQDSYEQYF.

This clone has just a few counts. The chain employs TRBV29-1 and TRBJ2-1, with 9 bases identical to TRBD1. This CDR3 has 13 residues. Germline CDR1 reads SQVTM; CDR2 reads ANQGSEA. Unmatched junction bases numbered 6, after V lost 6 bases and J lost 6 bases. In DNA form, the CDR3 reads TGCAGCGTCGCACCGGGACAGGGCAATGAGCAGTTCTTC. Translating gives CSVAPGQGNEQFF.

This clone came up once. The CDR3 is CASSLQESGANVLTF. As DNA, the CDR3 is TGTGCCAGCAGCTTACAGGAATCTGGGGCCAACGTCCTGACTTTC. The V call is TRBV5-4, the J call TRBJ2-6; a weak D match, TRBD1 (5 bases). The CDR3 sequence is 15 residues long. The germline V gene encodes CDR1 SGHNT and CDR2 YYREEE (reference sequence). Between the trimmed V and J ends, which lost 2 bases and 1 base, there was a span of 7 bases.